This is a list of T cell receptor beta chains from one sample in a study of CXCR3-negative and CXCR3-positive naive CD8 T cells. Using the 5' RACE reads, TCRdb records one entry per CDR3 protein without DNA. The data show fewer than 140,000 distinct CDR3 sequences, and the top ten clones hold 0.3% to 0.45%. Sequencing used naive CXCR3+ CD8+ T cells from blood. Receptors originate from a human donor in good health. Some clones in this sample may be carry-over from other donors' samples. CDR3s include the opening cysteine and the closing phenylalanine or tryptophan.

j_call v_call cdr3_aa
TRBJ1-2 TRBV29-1 CSVVSTANYGYTF
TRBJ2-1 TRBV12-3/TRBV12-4 CASSLNPRSGRANEQFF
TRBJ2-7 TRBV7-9 CASSSRDAENSYEQYF
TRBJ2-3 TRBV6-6 CASNPSSLRVGTDTQYF
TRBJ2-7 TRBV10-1 CASSAGQGSYEQYF
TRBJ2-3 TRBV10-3 CAIREGSIRTDTQYF
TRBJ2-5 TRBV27 CASSPGTVQETQYF
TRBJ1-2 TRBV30 CAWSPHLGQGENYGYTF
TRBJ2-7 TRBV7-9 CASSFGGGEQYF
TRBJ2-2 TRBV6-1 CASGRLTNTGELFF
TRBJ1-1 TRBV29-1 CSVDWSTEAFF
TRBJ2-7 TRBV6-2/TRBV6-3 CASSYSALPYEQYF
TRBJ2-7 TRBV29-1 CSVIPRGSSYEQYF
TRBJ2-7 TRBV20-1 CSARGRVLQGLEQYF
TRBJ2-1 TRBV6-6 CAISNPGLAGASEGNEQFF
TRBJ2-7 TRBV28 CASSPTSGTYEQYF
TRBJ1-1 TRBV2 CAGSSTGNTEAFF
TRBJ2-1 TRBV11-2 CASSLVASEQFF
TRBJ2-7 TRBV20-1 CSASSGQFYEQYF
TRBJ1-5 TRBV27 CASSSNIPPNQPQHF
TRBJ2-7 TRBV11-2 CASSLVYGGPTQQYF
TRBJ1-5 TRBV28 CASRPGQGFSNQPQHF
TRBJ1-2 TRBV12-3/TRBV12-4 CASGPGQGNGYTF
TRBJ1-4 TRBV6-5 CASSPQGQGGTNEKLFF
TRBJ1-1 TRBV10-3 CAIRRGENTEAFF
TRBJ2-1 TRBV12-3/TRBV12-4 CASSTLLGGGRYNEQFF
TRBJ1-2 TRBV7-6 CASSSPGGDYGYTF
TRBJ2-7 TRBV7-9 CASDKAGTYEQYF
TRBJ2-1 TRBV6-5 CASNFGREFRNEQFF
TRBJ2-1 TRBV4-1 CASSQGGAGSNEQFF
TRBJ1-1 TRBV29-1 CSVEVSGTGEAFF
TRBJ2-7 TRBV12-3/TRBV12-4 CASTTWGDYEQYF
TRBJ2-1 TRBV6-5 CASSYSGTRIPTEQFF
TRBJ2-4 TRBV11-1 CASSFSTGIGNIQYF
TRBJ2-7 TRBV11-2 CASSSYGGGYEQYF
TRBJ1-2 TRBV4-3 CASSQGTGTYGYTF
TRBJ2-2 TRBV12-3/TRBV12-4 CASRETDTGELFF
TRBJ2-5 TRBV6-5 CASSYSDRGETQYF
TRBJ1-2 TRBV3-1 CASSQQVAYGYTF
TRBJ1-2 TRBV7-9 CASSFQGANYGYTF
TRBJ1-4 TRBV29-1 CSVGDRGTNEKLFF
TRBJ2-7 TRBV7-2 CASSLVPSGYEQYF
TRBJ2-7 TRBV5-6 CASSGQVTSYEQYF
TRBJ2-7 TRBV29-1 CSVVEASRNEQYF
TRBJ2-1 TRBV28 CASSLEGLALDNEQFF
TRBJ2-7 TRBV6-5 CASRLYTDSDSNEQYF
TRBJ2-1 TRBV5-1 CASSSAPSSYNEQFF
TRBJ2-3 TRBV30 CAWSAVRTDTQYF
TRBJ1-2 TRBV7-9 CASSSLTVSLGGYTF
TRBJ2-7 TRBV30 CACMSPYEQYF
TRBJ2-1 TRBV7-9 CASSLGQGGPDEQFF
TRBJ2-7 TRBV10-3 CAISEESYSYEQYF